The 10 T cell receptor beta chains in this list originate from one sample, sequenced in a study of cytomegalovirus exposure and HLA in healthy donors. PCR was performed using 60 Vbeta and 13 Jbeta primers. The protocol was immunoSEQ multiplex PCR, while the TCRdb copy is restricted to in-frame clones and leaves out a portion. The sample records 150,000 to 200,000 clones, roughly 77% being singletons. Sequencing was done on a sample of PBMCs. Source of these receptors: a man aged 18 to 30 in good health and CMV-seropositive.

This clone was recorded only once. This chain joins TRBV7-9 and TRBJ2-3; 7 nucleotides line up with TRBD1. Germline assignment: CDR1 SEHNR and CDR2 FQNEAQ (reference sequence). The ends lost 2 bases at V and 0 bases at J; junction bases unmatched: 2. CDR3 length equals 15 residues. CDR3 residues: CASSLRGQSTDTQYF. In DNA, the CDR3 is TGTGCCAGCAGCTTAAGGGGACAGAGCACAGATACGCAGTATTTT.

The table lists this clone with a count of one. The chain carries TRBV5-6 and TRBJ2-1; 10 bases are shared with TRBD2. The germline V gene encodes CDR1 SGHDT and CDR2 YYEEEE. There are 16 residues in the CDR3. The ends lost 4 bases at V and 10 bases at J; junction bases unmatched: 14. For the CDR3, the DNA is TGTGCCAGCAGCCAAGAAACTAGCGGGGTTGGCAGAGAGCAGTTCTTC. Translated: CASSQETSGVGREQFF.

The V call is TRBV2, the J call TRBJ2-5; possibly TRBD2 for D (6 bases). CDR1 SNHLY and CDR2 FYNNEI come from the germline V gene. The CDR3 spans 16 residues. V was cut by 6 bases and J by 2 bases, with 19 bases left in between. CDR3 amino acids: CASSAPLWGVQETQYF. For the CDR3, the DNA is TGTGCCAGCAGCGCACCCCTTTGGGGGGTACAAGAGACCCAGTACTTC. Together with reference TRBV2 and TRBJ2-5, the CDR3 gives the full variable domain: EPEVTQTPSHQVTQMGQEVILRCVPISNHLYFYWYRQILGQKVEFLVSFYNNEISEKSEIFDDQFSVERPDGSNFTLKIRSTKLEDSAMYFCASSAPLWGVQETQYFGPGTRLLVL.

This clone was seen more than once but under ten times. V and J are TRBV2 and TRBJ2-7; TRBD1 agrees at 8 bases. Germline assignment: CDR1 SNHLY and CDR2 FYNNEI. J was trimmed by 0 bases and V by 5 bases; bases with no gene match: 3. The CDR3 runs 14 residues. CDR3 residues: CASSLDRGSYEQYV. The CDR3 bases are TGTGCCAGCAGTCTTGACAGGGGCTCCTACGAGCAGTACGTC.

The V call is TRBV9, the J call TRBJ2-5; 10 positions agree with TRBD1. Germline CDR1 is SGDLS and CDR2 is YYNGEE. CDR3 length: 15 amino acids. V shed 2 bases, J shed 5 bases, and the junction held 6 bases outside the gene matches. The CDR3 loop reads CASSVMTGGAETQYF. Written as DNA, the CDR3 is TGTGCCAGCAGCGTGATGACAGGGGGCGCGGAGACCCAGTACTTC.

In this sample, this clone is medium-sized. Other DNA sequences in this specimen translate into the identical CDR3. The chain uses TRBV19 and TRBJ2-1, with 10 bases fitting TRBD2. The CDR3 totals 15 residues. Germline-derived CDR1 and CDR2 are LNHDA and SQIVND (reference sequence). V was pared by 5 bases and J by 3 bases, with 4 bases of the junction left unmatched. The CDR3 DNA sequence: TGTGCCAGTAGTCTTACTAGCGGGGACTACAATGAGCAGTTCTTC. It translates to CASSLTSGDYNEQFF.

The V gene is TRBV5-1, the J gene TRBJ2-3; possible D gene TRBD1, 7 bases. Germline CDR1 reads SGHRS; CDR2 reads YFSETQ. The germline V and J ends were trimmed by 4 bases and 2 bases, with 14 bases remaining between them. The CDR3 loop spans 15 amino acids. CDR3: CASSPGDRVTDTQYF. In DNA, the CDR3 is TGCGCCAGCAGCCCGGGGGACAGAGTCACAGATACGCAGTATTTT. The full variable domain, completed using reference TRBV5-1 and TRBJ2-3, is KAGVTQTPRYLIKTRGQQVTLSCSPISGHRSVSWYQQTPGQGLQFLFEYFSETQRNKGNFPGRFSGRQFSNSRSEMNVSTLELGDSALYLCASSPGDRVTDTQYFGPGTRLTVL.

The chain uses TRBV6-4 and TRBJ1-4; 10 bases fit TRBD1. This CDR3 comprises 15 residues. Germline CDR1 MRHNA, CDR2 SNTAGT. Germline trimming cut 3 bases from V and 10 bases from J; bases unmatched to any gene: 8. The CDR3 DNA reads TGTGCCAGCAGTGAGACGAGACAGGGGGCTGGAAAACTGTTTTTT. This sequence encodes CASSETRQGAGKLFF.

The rearrangement links TRBV28 to TRBJ1-1; D is unresolved. The length of the CDR3 is 14 residues. Trimming pared 2 bases from V and 0 bases from J, leaving 7 bases between. Germline CDR1 is MDHEN and CDR2 is SYDVKM. CDR3 amino acids: CASSLLTVNTEAFF. The CDR3 DNA sequence: TGTGCCAGCAGTTTACTTACAGTGAACACTGAAGCTTTCTTT.

The V call is TRBV5-4, the J call TRBJ1-1, with 7 bases that match TRBD1. Trimming cost V 1 base and J 5 bases; bases outside gene matches: 8. The CDR3 has 15 residues. Germline V CDR1 and CDR2: SGHNT, YYREEE (reference sequence). Written as DNA, the CDR3 is TGTGCCAGCAGCTTGAGAGAGGGGGCGAAAACTGAAGCTTTCTTT. Amino acids: CASSLREGAKTEAFF.